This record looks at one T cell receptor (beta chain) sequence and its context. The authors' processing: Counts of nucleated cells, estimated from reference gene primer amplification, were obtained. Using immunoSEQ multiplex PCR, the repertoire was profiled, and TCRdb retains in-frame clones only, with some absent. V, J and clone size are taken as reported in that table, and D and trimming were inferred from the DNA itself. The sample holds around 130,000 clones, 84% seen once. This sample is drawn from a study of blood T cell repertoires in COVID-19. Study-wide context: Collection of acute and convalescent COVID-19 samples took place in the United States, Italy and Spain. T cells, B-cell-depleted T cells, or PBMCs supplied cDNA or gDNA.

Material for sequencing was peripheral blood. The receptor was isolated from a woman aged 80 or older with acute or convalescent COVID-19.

CDR3 DNA: TGTGCCAGCAGCCAAGGGCAGGTCAATTCACCCCTCCACTTT. Its translation is CASSQGQVNSPLHF. The J gene is TRBJ1-6, the V gene TRBV3-1 (or the pseudogene TRBV3-2); D not certain. Trimming left V 1 base short and J 7 bases short, with 8 bases between. The CDR3 totals 14 residues. Germline V lookup: CDR1 LGHDT, CDR2 YNNKEL (reference sequence).